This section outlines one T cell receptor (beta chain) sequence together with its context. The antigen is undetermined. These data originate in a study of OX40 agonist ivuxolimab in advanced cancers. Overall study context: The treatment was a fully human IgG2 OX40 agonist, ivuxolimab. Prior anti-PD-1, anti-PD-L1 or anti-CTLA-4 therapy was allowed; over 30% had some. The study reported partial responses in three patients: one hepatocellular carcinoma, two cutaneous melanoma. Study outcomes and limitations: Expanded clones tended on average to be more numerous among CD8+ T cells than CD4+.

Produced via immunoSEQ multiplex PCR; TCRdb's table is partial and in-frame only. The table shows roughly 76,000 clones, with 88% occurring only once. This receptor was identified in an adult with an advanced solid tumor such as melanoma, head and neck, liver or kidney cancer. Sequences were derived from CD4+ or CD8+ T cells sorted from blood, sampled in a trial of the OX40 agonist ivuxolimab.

This chain's CDR3 is CASSLTGGFTNYGYTF. DNA for the CDR3: TGTGCCAGCAGCCTTACAGGGGGCTTTACTAACTATGGCTACACCTTC. The chain is built from TRBV2 and TRBJ1-2; 9 bases fit TRBD1. V shed 6 bases and J 0 bases; nucleotides not matched to a gene: 8. The CDR3 is 16 amino acids. The germline V gene has CDR1 SNHLY and CDR2 FYNNEI.